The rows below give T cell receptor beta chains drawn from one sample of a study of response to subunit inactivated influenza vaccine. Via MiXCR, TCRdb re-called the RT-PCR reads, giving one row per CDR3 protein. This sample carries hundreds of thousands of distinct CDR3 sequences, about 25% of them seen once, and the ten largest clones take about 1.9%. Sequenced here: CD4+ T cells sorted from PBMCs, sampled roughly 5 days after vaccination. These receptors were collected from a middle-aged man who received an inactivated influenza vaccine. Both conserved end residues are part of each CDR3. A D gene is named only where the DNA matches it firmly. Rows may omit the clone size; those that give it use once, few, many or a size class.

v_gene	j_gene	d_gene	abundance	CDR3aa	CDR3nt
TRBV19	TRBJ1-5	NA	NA	CASSRLREPQHF	TGTGCCAGTAGTCGTCTCCGGGAGCCCCAGCATTTT
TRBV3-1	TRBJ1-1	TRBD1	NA	CASSPGTGGRAFF	TGTGCCAGCAGCCCAGGGACAGGGGGCAGAGCTTTCTTT
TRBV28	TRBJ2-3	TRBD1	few	CVTGTGASTDTQYF	TGTGTTACCGGGACAGGGGCTAGCACAGATACGCAGTATTTT
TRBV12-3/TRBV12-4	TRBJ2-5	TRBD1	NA	CASSQDRGLRETQYF	TGTGCCAGCAGCCAGGACAGGGGGCTGAGGGAGACCCAGTACTTC
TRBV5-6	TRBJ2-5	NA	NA	CASSLGGGLSGETQYF	TGTGCCAGCAGCTTGGGAGGGGGGCTTTCTGGAGAGACCCAGTACTTC
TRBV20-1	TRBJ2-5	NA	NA	CSADGLQRKSTQYF	TGCAGTGCCGACGGCCTCCAAAGGAAATCGACCCAGTACTTC
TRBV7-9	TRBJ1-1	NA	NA	CASSQSEGEAFF	TGTGCCAGCAGCCAAAGCGAAGGGGAGGCTTTCTTT
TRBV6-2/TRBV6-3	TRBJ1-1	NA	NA	CASSYAPKTEAFF	TGTGCCAGCAGTTACGCCCCAAAGACTGAAGCTTTCTTT
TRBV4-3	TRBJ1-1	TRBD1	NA	CASSQWTGTAEAFF	TGCGCCAGCAGCCAATGGACAGGGACCGCTGAAGCTTTCTTT
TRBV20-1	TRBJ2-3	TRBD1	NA	CSARWTGSKDTQYF	TGCAGTGCTAGATGGACAGGGTCAAAAGATACGCAGTATTTT
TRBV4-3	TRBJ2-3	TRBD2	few	CASSQEGRGGDTQYF	TGCGCCAGCAGCCAAGAAGGGCGGGGGGGAGATACGCAGTATTTT
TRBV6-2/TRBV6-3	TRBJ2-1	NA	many	CASSYSPPDGLYNEQFF	TGTGCCAGCAGTTACTCCCCTCCGGACGGCCTCTACAATGAGCAGTTCTTC
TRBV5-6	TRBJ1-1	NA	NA	CASSFQYISEF	TGTGCCAGCAGCTTTCAATATATCTCAGAGTTT